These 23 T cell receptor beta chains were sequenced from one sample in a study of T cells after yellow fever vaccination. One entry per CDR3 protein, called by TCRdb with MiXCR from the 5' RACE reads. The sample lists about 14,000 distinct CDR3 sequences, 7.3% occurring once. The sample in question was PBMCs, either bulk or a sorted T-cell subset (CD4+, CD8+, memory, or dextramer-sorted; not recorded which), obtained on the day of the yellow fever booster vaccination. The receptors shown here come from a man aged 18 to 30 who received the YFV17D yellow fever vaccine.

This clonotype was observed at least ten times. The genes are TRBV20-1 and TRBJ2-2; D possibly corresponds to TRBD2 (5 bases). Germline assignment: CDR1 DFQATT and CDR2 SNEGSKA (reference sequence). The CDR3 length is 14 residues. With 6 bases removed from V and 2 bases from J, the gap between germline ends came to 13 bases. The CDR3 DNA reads TGCAGTGCGCCTCTAGCAGCCAACACCGGGGAGCTGTTTTTT. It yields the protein CSAPLAANTGELFF.

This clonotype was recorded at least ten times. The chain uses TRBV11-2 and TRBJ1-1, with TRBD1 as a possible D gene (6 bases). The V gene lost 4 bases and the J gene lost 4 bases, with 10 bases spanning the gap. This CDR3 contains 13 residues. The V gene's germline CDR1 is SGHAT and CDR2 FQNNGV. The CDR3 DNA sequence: TGTGCCAGCAGCTCCCAGGGGAGCACTGAAGCTTTCTTT. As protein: CASSSQGSTEAFF.

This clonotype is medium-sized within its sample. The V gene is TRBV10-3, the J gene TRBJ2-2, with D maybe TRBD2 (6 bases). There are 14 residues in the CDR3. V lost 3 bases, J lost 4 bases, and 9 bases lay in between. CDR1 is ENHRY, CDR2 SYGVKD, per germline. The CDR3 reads CAISELASTGELFF. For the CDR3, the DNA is TGTGCCATCAGTGAACTAGCTAGCACCGGGGAGCTGTTTTTT.

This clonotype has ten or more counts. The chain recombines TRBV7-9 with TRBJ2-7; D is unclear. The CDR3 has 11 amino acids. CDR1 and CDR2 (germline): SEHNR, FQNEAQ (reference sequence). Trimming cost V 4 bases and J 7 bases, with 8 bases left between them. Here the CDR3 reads CASSSSREQYF. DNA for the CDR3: TGTGCCAGCAGCTCGAGTAGGGAGCAGTACTTC.

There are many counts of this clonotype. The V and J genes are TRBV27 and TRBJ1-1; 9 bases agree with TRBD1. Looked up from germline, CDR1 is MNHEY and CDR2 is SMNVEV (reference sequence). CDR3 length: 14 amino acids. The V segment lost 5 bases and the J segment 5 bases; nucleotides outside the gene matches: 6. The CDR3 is CASSTTGGWTEAFF. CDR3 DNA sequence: TGTGCCAGCAGTACGACAGGGGGTTGGACTGAAGCTTTCTTT.

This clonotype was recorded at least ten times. CDR3 protein: CASSLKGAETQYF. As DNA, the CDR3 is TGTGCCAGCAGCTTAAAGGGAGCCGAGACCCAGTACTTC. This chain uses TRBV5-4 with TRBJ2-5; D is possibly TRBD2 (5 bases). Trimming stripped 2 bases from V and 5 bases from J, with 10 bases between. This CDR3 region has 13 residues. CDR1 is SGHNT, CDR2 YYREEE, per germline (reference sequence).

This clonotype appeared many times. Here the CDR3 reads CASSLLDRGGDTEAFF. In nucleotides, the CDR3 is TGTGCCAGCAGCTTATTGGACAGGGGAGGGGACACTGAAGCTTTCTTT. The chain recombines TRBV7-2 with TRBJ1-1, with 9 bases identical to TRBD1. With 2 bases clipped from V and 3 bases from J, the junction kept 7 bases outside the gene matches. Germline V CDR1 and CDR2: SGHTA, FQGNSA. The CDR3 extends over 16 amino acids.

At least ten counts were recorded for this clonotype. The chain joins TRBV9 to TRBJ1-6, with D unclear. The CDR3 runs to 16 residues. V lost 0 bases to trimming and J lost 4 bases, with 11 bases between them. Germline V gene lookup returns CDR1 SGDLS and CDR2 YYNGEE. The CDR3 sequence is CASSVARGLYNSPLHF. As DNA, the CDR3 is TGTGCCAGCAGCGTAGCCCGGGGTCTTTATAATTCACCCCTCCACTTT.

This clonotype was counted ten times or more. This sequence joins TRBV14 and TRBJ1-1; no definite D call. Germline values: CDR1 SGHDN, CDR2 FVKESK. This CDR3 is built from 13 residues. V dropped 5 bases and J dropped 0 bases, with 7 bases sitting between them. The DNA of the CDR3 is TGTGCCAGCAGCACCCGGATGAACACTGAAGCTTTCTTT. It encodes CASSTRMNTEAFF. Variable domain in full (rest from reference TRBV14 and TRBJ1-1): EAGVTQFPSHSVIEKGQTVTLRCDPISGHDNLYWYRRVMGKEIKFLLHFVKESKQDESGMPNNRFLAERTGGTYSTLKVQPAELEDSGVYFCASSTRMNTEAFFGQGTRLTVV.

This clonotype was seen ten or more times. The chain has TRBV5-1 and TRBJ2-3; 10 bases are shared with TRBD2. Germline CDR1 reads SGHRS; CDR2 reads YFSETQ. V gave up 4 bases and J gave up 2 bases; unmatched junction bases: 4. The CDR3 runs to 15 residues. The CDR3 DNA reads TGCGCCAGCAGCGGGACTAGCGCGTACACAGATACGCAGTATTTT. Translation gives CASSGTSAYTDTQYF.

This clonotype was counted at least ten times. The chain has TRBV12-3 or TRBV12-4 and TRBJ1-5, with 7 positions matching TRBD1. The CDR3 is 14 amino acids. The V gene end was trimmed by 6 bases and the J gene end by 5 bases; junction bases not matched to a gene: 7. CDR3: CASRSDRRDQPQHF. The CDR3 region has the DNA TGTGCCAGCAGGTCGGACAGGAGGGATCAGCCCCAGCATTTT.

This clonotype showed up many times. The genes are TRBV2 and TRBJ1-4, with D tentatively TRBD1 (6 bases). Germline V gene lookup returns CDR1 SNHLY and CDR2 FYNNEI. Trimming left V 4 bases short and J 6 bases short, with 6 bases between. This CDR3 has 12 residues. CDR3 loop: CASSGTDEKLFF. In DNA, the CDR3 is TGTGCCAGCAGTGGGACAGATGAAAAACTGTTTTTT.

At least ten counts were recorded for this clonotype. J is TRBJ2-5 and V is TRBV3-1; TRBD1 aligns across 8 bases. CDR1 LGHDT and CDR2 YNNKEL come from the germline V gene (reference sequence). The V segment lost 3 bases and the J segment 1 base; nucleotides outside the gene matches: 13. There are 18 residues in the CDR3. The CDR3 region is CASSQSRFRGHTQETQYF. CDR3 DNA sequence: TGTGCCAGCAGCCAGTCGCGATTCAGGGGGCATACCCAAGAGACCCAGTACTTC.

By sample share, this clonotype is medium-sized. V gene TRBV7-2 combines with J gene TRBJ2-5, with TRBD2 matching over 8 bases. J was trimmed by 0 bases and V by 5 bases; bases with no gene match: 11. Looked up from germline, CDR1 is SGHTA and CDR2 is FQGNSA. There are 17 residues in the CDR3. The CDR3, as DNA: TGTGCCAGCAGCCCCCGGGGAGGCGGGGGGTACCAAGAGACCCAGTACTTC. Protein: CASSPRGGGGYQETQYF.

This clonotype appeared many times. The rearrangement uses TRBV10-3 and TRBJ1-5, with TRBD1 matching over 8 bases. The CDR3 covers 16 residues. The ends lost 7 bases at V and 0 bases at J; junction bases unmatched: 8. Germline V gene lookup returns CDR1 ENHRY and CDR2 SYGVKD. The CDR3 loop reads CAIKNDRGDSNQPQHF. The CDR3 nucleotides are TGTGCCATCAAAAACGACAGGGGTGATAGCAATCAGCCCCAGCATTTT.

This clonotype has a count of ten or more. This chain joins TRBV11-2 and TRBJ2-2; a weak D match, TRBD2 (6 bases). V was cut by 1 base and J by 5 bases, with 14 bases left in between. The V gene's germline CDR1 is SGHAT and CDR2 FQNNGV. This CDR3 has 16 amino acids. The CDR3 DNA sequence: TGTGCCAGCAGCTTAGGAAGGGGTAGCGGTACCGGGGAGCTGTTTTTT. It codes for CASSLGRGSGTGELFF.

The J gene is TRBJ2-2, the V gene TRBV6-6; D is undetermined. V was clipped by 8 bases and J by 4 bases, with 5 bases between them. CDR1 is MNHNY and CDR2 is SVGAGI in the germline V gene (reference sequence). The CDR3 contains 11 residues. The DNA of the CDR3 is TGTGCCAGCTTCGGCACCGGGGAGCTGTTTTTT. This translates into CASFGTGELFF.

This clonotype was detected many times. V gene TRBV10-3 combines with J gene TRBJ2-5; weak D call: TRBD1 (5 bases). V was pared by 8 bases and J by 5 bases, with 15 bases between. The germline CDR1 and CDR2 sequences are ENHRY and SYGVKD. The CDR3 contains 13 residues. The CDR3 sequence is CAIRPGIAETQYF. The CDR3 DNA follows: TGTGCCATCCGTCCAGGGATCGCGGAGACCCAGTACTTC.

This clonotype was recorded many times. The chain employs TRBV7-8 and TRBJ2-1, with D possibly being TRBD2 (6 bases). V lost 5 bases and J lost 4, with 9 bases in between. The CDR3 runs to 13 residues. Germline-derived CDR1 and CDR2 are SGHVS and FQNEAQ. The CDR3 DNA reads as TGTGCCAGCAGCATTGGGAGGTACAATGAGCAGTTCTTC. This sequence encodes CASSIGRYNEQFF.

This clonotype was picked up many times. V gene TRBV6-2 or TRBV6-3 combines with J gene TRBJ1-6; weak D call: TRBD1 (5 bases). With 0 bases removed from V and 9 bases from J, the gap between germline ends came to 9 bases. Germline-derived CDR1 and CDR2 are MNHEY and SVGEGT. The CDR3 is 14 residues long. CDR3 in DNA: TGTGCCAGCAGTTACTCGGGGGGGACTTCACCCCTCCACTTT. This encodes CASSYSGGTSPLHF.

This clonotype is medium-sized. Written as DNA, the CDR3 is TGTGCCAGCAGCATAAGTTCCACTGAAGCTTTCTTT. Residues: CASSISSTEAFF. V and J are TRBV7-2 and TRBJ1-1; D is unresolved. Germline V gene lookup returns CDR1 SGHTA and CDR2 FQGNSA. The CDR3 covers 12 residues. Trimming removed 5 bases at V and 4 bases at J, with 8 bases between.

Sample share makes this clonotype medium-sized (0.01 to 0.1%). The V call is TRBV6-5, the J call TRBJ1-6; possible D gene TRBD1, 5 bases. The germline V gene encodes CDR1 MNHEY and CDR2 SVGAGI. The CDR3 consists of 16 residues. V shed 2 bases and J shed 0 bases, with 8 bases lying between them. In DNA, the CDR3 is TGTGCCAGCAGTTACCGACAGAGCTCCTATAATTCACCCCTCCACTTT. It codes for CASSYRQSSYNSPLHF.

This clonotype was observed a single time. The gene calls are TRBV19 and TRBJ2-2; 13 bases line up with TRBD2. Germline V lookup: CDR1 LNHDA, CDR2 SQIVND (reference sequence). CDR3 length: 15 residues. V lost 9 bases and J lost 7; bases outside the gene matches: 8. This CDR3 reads CARGLAGAGDGELFF. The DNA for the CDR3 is TGTGCCAGAGGACTAGCGGGGGCCGGGGACGGGGAGCTGTTTTTT.